This T cell receptor beta chain was recorded in a study of blood T cell repertoires in COVID-19. Study details: Samples of COVID-19 (acute and convalescent) were obtained from the United States, Italy and Spain. Nucleic acid was either cDNA or gDNA, and it came from T cells, B-cell-depleted T cells, or PBMCs.

Source study methods: Cell counts per sample came from amplifying reference gene primers. TCRdb keeps only in-frame clones here, not all; method: immunoSEQ multiplex PCR. Clone size and the V and J calls come from that table; the DNA yielded D and trimming. Seen here are 120,000 to 150,000 clones, 79% observed once, and the top ten hold 7% to 9%. This CDR3 spans 13 amino acids. V dropped 6 bases and J dropped 5 bases, with 11 bases sitting between them. The rearrangement uses TRBV12-3 or TRBV12-4 and TRBJ1-5, with a possible D match to TRBD1 (5 bases). The clonotype comes from a man aged 45 to 65 with active or convalescent COVID-19. The sequenced sample consisted of peripheral blood. In DNA, the CDR3 is TGTGCCAGCAGGGTCAGGGATGATCAGCCCCAGCATTTT. Translating it yields CASRVRDDQPQHF.